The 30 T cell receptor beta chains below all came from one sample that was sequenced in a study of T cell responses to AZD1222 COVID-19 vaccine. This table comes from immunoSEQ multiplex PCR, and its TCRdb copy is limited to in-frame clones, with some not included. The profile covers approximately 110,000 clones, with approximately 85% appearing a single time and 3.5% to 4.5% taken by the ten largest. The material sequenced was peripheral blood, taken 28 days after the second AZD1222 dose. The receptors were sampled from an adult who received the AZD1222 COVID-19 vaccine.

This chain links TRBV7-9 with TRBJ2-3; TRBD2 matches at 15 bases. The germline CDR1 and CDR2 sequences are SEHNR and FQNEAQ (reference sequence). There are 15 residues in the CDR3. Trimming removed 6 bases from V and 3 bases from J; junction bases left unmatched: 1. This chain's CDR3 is CASRGTSGGTDTQYF. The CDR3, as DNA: TGTGCCAGCAGAGGGACTAGCGGGGGGACAGATACGCAGTATTTT.

The DNA of the CDR3 is TGTGCCTGGAGTGTGGGTCACTCCTACGAGCAGTACTTC. This sequence encodes CAWSVGHSYEQYF. The rearrangement joins TRBV30 to TRBJ2-7, with unresolved D. Trimming stripped 0 bases from V and 0 bases from J, with 6 bases between. CDR1 and CDR2 (germline): GTSNPN, SVGIG (reference sequence). CDR3 length equals 13 residues.

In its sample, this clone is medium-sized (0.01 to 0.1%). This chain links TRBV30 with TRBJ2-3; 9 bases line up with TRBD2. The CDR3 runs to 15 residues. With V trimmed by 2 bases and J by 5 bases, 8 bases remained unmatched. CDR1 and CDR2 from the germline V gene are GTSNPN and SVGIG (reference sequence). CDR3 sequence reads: CAWSSGGGARDTQYF. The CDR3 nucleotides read TGTGCCTGGAGTTCCGGCGGGGGGGCAAGAGATACGCAGTATTTT.

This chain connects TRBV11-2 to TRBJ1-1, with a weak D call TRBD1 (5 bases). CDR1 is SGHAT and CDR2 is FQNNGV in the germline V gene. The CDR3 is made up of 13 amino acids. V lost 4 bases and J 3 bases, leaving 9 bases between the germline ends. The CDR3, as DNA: TGTGCCAGCAGCTCCCAGGGACACACTGAAGCTTTCTTT. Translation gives CASSSQGHTEAFF.

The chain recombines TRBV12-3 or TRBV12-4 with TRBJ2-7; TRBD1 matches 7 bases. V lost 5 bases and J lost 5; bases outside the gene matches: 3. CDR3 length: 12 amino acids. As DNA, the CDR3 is TGTGCCAGCAGTGCCACAGGGGACGAGCAGTACTTC. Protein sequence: CASSATGDEQYF.

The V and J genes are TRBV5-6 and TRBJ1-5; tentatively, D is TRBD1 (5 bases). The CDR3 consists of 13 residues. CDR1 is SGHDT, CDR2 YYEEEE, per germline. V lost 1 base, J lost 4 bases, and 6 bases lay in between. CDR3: CASSLNRNQPQHF. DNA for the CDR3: TGTGCCAGCAGCTTGAACAGGAATCAGCCCCAGCATTTT.

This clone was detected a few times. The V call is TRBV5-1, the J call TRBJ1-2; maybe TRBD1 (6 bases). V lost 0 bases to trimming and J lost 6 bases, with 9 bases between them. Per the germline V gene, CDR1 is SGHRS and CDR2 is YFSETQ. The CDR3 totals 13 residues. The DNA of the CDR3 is TGCGCCAGCAGCTTGGTGGGGGCGAATGGCTACACCTTC. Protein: CASSLVGANGYTF.

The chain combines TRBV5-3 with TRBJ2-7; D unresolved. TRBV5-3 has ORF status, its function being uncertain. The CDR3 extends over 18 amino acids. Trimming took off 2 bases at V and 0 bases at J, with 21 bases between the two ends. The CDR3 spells CARSFAYIMPGFSYEQYF. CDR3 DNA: TGTGCCAGAAGCTTCGCCTATATTATGCCAGGCTTCTCCTACGAGCAGTACTTC.

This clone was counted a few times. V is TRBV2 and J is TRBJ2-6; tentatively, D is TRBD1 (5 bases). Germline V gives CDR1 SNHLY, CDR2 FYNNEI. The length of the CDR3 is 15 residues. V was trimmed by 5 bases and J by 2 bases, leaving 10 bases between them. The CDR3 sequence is CASSNAGPGANVLTF. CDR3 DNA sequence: TGTGCCAGCAGTAACGCAGGGCCTGGGGCCAACGTCCTGACTTTC.

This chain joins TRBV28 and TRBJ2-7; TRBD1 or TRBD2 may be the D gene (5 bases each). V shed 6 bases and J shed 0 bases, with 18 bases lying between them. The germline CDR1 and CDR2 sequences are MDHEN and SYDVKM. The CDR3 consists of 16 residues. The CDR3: CASRITGTTSSYEQYF. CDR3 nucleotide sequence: TGTGCCAGCAGAATTACCGGGACGACCAGCTCCTACGAGCAGTACTTC.

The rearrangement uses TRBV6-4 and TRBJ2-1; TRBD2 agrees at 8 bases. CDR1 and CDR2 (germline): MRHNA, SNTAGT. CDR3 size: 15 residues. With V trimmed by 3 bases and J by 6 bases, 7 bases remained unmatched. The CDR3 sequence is CASSEGSGGRNEQFF. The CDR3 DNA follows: TGTGCCAGCAGTGAGGGGTCGGGGGGGCGCAATGAGCAGTTCTTC.

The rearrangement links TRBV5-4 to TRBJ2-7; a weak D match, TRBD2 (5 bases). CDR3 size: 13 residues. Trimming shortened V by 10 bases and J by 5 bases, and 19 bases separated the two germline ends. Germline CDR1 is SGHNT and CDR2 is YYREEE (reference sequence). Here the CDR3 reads CAWSGLRWNEQYF. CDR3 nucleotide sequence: TGTGCCTGGAGCGGACTTCGTTGGAACGAGCAGTACTTC.

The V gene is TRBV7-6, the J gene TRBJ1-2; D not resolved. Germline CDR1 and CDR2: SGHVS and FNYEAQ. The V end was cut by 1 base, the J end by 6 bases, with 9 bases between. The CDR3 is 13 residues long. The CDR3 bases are TGTGCCAGCAGCTTAGGAGAGGGTGATGGCTACACCTTC. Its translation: CASSLGEGDGYTF.

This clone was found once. The CDR3: CASSVASDTQYF. The CDR3 nucleotides read TGTGCCAGCAGCGTAGCGTCAGATACGCAGTATTTT. This chain links TRBV9 with TRBJ2-3, with unresolved D. The V gene's germline CDR1 is SGDLS and CDR2 YYNGEE. The CDR3 runs to 12 residues. Trimming took 0 bases from V and 4 from J, leaving 3 bases between them.

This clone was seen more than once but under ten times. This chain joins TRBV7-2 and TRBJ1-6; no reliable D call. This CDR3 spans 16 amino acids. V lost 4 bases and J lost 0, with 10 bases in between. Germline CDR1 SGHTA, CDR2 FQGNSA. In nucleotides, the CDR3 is TGTGCCAGCAGCTCACTGGCAATCTCCTATAATTCACCCCTCCACTTT. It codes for CASSSLAISYNSPLHF.

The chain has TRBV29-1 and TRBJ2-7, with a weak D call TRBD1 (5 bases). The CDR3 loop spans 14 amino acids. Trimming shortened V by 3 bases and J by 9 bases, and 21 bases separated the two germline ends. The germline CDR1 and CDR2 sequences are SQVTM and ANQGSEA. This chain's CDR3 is CSVDFGAVDEVQYF. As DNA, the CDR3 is TGCAGCGTTGATTTTGGGGCAGTAGACGAGGTGCAGTACTTC.

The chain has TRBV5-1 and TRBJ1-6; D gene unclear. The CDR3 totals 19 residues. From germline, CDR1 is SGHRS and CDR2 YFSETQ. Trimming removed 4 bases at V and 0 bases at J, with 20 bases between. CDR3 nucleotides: TGCGCCAGCAGCCCGCTCTCGTTTGAGGGAAGCTCCTATAATTCACCCCTCCACTTT. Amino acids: CASSPLSFEGSSYNSPLHF.

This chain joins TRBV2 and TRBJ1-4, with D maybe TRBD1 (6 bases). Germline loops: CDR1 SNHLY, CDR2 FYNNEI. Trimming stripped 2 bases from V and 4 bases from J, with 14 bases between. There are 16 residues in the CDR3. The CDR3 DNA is TGTGCCAGCAGTGAATCGGGGGCGCGGATTAATGAAAAACTGTTTTTT. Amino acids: CASSESGARINEKLFF.

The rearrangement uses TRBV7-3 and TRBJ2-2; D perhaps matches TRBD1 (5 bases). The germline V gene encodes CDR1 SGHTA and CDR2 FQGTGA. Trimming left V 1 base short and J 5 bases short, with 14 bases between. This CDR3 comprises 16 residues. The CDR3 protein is CASSLIGQGGTGELFF. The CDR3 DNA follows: TGTGCCAGCAGCTTAATCGGGCAGGGTGGGACCGGGGAGCTGTTTTTT.

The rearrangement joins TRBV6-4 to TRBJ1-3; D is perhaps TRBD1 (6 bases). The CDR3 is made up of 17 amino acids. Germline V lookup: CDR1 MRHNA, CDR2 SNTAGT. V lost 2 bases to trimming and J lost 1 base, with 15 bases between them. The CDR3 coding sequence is TGTGCCAGCAGTGACCGGCCTGGACAGCGATCTGGAAACACCATATATTTT. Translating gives CASSDRPGQRSGNTIYF.

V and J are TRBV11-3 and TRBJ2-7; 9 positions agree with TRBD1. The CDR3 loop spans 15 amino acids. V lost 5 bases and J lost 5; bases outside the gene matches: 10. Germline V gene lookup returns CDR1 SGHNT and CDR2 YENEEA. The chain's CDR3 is CASSRTGTGRHEQYF. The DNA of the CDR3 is TGTGCCAGCAGCCGCACCGGGACAGGGAGACACGAGCAGTACTTC.

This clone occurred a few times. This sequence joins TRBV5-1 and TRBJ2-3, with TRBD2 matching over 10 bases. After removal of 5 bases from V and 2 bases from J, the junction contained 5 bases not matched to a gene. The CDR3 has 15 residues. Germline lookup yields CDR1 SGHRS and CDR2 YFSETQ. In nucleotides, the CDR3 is TGCGCCAGCAGGAAACTAGCGGGGTACACAGATACGCAGTATTTT. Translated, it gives CASRKLAGYTDTQYF.

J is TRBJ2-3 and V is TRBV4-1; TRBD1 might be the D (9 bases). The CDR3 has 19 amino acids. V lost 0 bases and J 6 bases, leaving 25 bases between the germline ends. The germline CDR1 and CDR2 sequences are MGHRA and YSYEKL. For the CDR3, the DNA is TGCGCCAGCAGCCAAGATCGGATAGCGGGACAGGGAAGGCGCGATACGCAGTATTTT. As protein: CASSQDRIAGQGRRDTQYF.

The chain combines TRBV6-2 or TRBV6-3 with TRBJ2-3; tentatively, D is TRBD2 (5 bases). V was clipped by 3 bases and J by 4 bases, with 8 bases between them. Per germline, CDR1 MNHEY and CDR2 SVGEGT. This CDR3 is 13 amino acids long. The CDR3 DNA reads TGTGCCAGCAGTTATTTGAGGGCAGATACGCAGTATTTT. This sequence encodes CASSYLRADTQYF.

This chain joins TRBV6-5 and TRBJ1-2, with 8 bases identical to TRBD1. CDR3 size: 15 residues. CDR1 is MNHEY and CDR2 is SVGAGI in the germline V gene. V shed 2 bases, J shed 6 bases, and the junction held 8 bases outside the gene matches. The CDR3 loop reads CASSYTRTGQDGYTF. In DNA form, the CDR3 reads TGTGCCAGCAGTTACACACGGACAGGGCAGGATGGCTACACCTTC.

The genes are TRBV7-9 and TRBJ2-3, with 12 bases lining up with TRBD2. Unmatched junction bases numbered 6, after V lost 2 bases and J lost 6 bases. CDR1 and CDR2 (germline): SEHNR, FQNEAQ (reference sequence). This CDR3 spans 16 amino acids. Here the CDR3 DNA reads TGTGCCAGCAGCTTAACTAGCGGGGGGCCTGAGGATACGCAGTATTTT. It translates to CASSLTSGGPEDTQYF.

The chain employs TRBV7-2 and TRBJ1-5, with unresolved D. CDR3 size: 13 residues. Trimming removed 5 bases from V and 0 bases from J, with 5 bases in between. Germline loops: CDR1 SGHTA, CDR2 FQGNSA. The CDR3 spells CASSINSNQPQHF. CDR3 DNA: TGTGCCAGCAGCATTAATAGCAATCAGCCCCAGCATTTT.

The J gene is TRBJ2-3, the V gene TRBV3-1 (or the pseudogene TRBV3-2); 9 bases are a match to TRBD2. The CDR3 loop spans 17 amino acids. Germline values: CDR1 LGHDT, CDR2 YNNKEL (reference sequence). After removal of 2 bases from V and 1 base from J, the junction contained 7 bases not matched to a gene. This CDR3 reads CASSQLLAGRGTDTQYF. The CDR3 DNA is TGTGCCAGCAGCCAATTACTAGCGGGCCGGGGCACAGATACGCAGTATTTT.

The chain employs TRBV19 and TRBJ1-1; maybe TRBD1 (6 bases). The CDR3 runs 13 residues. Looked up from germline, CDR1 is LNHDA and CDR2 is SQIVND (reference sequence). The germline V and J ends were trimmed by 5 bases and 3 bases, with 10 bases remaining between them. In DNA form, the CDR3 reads TGTGCCAGTAGTCGGCACAGGGACACTGAAGCTTTCTTT. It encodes CASSRHRDTEAFF.

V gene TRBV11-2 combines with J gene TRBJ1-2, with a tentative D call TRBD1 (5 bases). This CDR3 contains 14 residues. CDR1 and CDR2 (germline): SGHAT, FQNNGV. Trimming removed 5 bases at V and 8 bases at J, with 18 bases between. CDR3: CASSRAQGGSGYTF. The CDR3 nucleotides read TGTGCCAGCAGCCGGGCCCAGGGCGGCTCCGGCTACACCTTC.